One and the same sample provided the 16 T cell receptor beta chains below, sequenced in a study of T cell changes during pregnancy in multiple sclerosis. The method was immunoSEQ multiplex PCR; TCRdb's version includes in-frame clones alone and lacks a portion of them. The sample yields 90,000 or so clones, roughly 90% seen once. Here the sequenced sample was peripheral blood, taken in the first trimester of pregnancy. The receptors were sampled from a female donor in good health, enrolled as a control in a pregnancy study.

V and J are TRBV29-1 and TRBJ2-1; 12 nucleotides align to TRBD2. Per germline, CDR1 SQVTM and CDR2 ANQGSEA. V trimming: 6 bases; J trimming: 2 bases; junction bases outside the gene matches: 5. CDR3 length: 15 residues. CDR3 DNA: TGCAGCGTACTGACTAGCGGGGGAACCTACAATGAGCAGTTCTTC. Amino acid sequence: CSVLTSGGTYNEQFF.

The rearrangement uses TRBV9 and TRBJ2-7; no clear D. Trimming removed 0 bases at V and 5 bases at J, with 6 bases between. The CDR3 is 12 amino acids. CDR1 and CDR2 from the germline V gene are SGDLS and YYNGEE. The CDR3 nucleotides are TGTGCCAGCAGCGTAGACGGAGACGAGCAGTACTTC. The encoded protein is CASSVDGDEQYF.

This chain connects TRBV5-6 to TRBJ1-3; D unresolved. CDR1 and CDR2 from the germline V gene are SGHDT and YYEEEE. CDR3 length: 15 amino acids. Trimming removed 0 bases at V and 0 bases at J, with 7 bases between. CDR3 sequence (DNA): TGTGCCAGCAGCTTGGAAGGGAGCTCTGGAAACACCATATATTTT. Translation: CASSLEGSSGNTIYF.

The J gene is TRBJ2-2, the V gene TRBV12-5; possibly TRBD1 for D (5 bases). This CDR3 is 16 amino acids long. Trimming took 0 bases from V and 6 from J, leaving 14 bases between them. Germline V gives CDR1 LGHNT, CDR2 FRNRAP. The CDR3 here is CASGLVLGQGAGELFF. In DNA, the CDR3 is TGTGCTAGTGGTTTGGTACTTGGGCAGGGCGCCGGGGAGCTGTTTTTT.

This chain links TRBV5-1 with TRBJ1-5; possible D gene TRBD1, 5 bases. The CDR3 has 13 residues. V gave up 4 bases and J gave up 9 bases, with 14 bases separating them. CDR1 and CDR2 (germline): SGHRS, YFSETQ. The CDR3 DNA is TGCGCCAGCAGCCTGATTATCCAGGGGCCCCAGCATTTT. Translating gives CASSLIIQGPQHF.

V usage is TRBV6-5 and J usage is TRBJ1-1; the D is unclear. Germline V gene lookup returns CDR1 MNHEY and CDR2 SVGAGI. Trimming left V 6 bases short and J 11 bases short, with 16 bases between. The length of the CDR3 is 12 residues. The CDR3 loop is CASRVRGGKAFF. The CDR3 bases are TGTGCCAGCAGGGTCCGGGGTGGGAAGGCTTTCTTT.

The genes are TRBV4-1 and TRBJ2-5; possibly TRBD2 for D (6 bases). This CDR3 is 14 amino acids long. The V gene lost 5 bases and the J gene lost 4 bases, with 14 bases spanning the gap. Germline CDR1 is MGHRA and CDR2 is YSYEKL. The CDR3 reads CASSIPTSPETQYF. CDR3 bases: TGCGCCAGCAGCATCCCGACTAGTCCAGAGACCCAGTACTTC.

The chain uses TRBV7-2 and TRBJ2-7, with D maybe TRBD1 (5 bases). The CDR3 consists of 15 residues. V was pared by 1 base and J by 2 bases, with 12 bases between. Germline values: CDR1 SGHTA, CDR2 FQGNSA. The CDR3 DNA follows: TGTGCCAGCAGCTTAGGTCTAGGGGAAACCTACGAGCAGTACTTC. Amino acid sequence: CASSLGLGETYEQYF.

The table lists this clone with a few counts. This chain connects TRBV10-3 to TRBJ1-5; D is undetermined. The CDR3 extends over 12 amino acids. V was trimmed by 8 bases and J by 4 bases, leaving 9 bases between them. Per germline, CDR1 ENHRY and CDR2 SYGVKD. The CDR3 sequence is CAIGQNNQPQHF. In nucleotides, the CDR3 is TGTGCCATCGGGCAGAATAATCAGCCCCAGCATTTT.

The chain joins TRBV29-1 to TRBJ2-1; TRBD2 is a possible D gene (5 bases). The CDR3 length is 11 residues. V was shortened by 6 bases and J by 4 bases, with 7 bases between the two germline ends. Germline CDR1 SQVTM, CDR2 ANQGSEA. Here the CDR3 DNA reads TGCAGCGTGGACTTTTACAATGAGCAGTTCTTC. Its translation is CSVDFYNEQFF.

V is TRBV21-1 and J is TRBJ2-7; the D call in the table, TRBD1, was not verified against the DNA. TRBV21-1 is annotated as a pseudogene. The CDR3 is 17 amino acids. The CDR3 sequence: CASSFKASDRGTYEQYF. CDR3 DNA sequence: TGTGCCAGCAGCTTTAAGGCGTCGGACAGGGGAACTTACGAGCAGTACTTC.

The chain has TRBV5-1 and TRBJ2-2; D is perhaps TRBD2 (6 bases). CDR3 length: 15 residues. The ends were cut back, 2 bases at V and 2 bases at J, with 10 bases in the middle. CDR1 is SGHRS, CDR2 YFSETQ, per germline. The chain's CDR3 is CASSFGGPNTGELFF. In nucleotides, the CDR3 is TGCGCCAGCAGCTTCGGGGGTCCAAACACCGGGGAGCTGTTTTTT.

This sequence joins TRBV4-2 and TRBJ1-2, with D perhaps TRBD1 (6 bases). The germline V and J ends were trimmed by 0 bases and 3 bases, with 11 bases remaining between them. The germline V gene encodes CDR1 LGHNA and CDR2 YNFKEQ. The CDR3 has 15 amino acids. CDR3 loop: CASSQDQRTDYGYTF. DNA for the CDR3: TGTGCCAGCAGCCAAGATCAAAGGACAGACTATGGCTACACCTTC.

The CDR3 here is CASSQSDRGVEAFF. The DNA for the CDR3 is TGCGCCAGCAGCCAATCGGACAGGGGGGTTGAAGCTTTCTTT. The genes are TRBV4-3 and TRBJ1-1; TRBD1 matches 10 bases. The V gene end was trimmed by 2 bases and the J gene end by 7 bases; junction bases not matched to a gene: 4. The CDR3 has 14 residues. The germline V gene has CDR1 LGHNA and CDR2 YSLEER.

This clone appeared once. The chain is built from TRBV6-5 and TRBJ2-7; the match to TRBD2 covers 13 bases. This CDR3 spans 15 amino acids. V lost 5 bases, J lost 4 bases, and 5 bases stayed unmatched. Germline V gene sequence: CDR1 MNHEY, CDR2 SVGAGI. Here the CDR3 DNA reads TGTGCCAGCAGTAATGGACTAGCGGGGGCTTACGAGCAGTACTTC. Protein sequence: CASSNGLAGAYEQYF.

J is TRBJ1-1 and V is TRBV7-3; D not certain. Germline CDR1 is SGHTA and CDR2 is FQGTGA. This CDR3 is built from 12 residues. V shed 5 bases and J shed 6 bases, with 10 bases lying between them. The CDR3 DNA is TGTGCCAGCAGCCAAGCGGGATCTGAAGCTTTCTTT. This encodes CASSQAGSEAFF. Combining the CDR3 with reference TRBV7-3 and TRBJ1-1 gives the whole variable domain GAGVSQTPSNKVTEKGKYVELRCDPISGHTALYWYRQSLGQGPEFLIYFQGTGAADDSGLPNDRFFAVRPEGSVSTLKIQRTERGDSAVYLCASSQAGSEAFFGQGTRLTVV.